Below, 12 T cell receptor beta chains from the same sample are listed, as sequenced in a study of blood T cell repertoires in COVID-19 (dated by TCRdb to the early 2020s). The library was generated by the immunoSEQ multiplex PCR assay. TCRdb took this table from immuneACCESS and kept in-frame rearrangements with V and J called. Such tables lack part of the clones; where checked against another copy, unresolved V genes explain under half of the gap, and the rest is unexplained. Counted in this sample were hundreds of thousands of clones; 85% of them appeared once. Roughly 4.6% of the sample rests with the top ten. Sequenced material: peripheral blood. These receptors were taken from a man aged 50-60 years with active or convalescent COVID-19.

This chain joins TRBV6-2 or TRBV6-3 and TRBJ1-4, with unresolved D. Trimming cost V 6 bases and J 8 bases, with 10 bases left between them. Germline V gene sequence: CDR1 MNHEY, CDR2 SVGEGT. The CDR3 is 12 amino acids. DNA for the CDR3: TGTGCCAGCAGCTCGGGAGGCGAAAAACTGTTTTTT. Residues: CASSSGGEKLFF.

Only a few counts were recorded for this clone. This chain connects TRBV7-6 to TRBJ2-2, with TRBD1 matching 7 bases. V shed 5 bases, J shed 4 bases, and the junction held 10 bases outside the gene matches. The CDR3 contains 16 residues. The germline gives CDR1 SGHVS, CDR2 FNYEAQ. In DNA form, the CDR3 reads TGTGCCAGCAGCCCAACGGGACAGAGACTCACCGGGGAGCTGTTTTTT. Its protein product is CASSPTGQRLTGELFF.

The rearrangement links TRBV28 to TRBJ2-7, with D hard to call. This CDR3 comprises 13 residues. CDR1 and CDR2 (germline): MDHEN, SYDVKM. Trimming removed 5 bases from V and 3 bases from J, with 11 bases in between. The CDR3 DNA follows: TGTGCCAGCAGTACCCCCCGAGGCTACGAGCAGTACTTC. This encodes CASSTPRGYEQYF.

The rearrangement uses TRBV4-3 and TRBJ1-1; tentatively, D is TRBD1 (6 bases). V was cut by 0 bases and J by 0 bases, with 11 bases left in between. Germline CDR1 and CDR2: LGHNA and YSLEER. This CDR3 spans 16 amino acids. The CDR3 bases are TGCGCCAGCAGCCAAGAGGCGTGGGGGCTGAACACTGAAGCTTTCTTT. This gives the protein CASSQEAWGLNTEAFF.

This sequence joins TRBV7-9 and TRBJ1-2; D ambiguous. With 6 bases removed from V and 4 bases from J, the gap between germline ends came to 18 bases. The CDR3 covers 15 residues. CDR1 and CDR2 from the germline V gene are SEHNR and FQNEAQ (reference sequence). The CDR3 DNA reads TGTGCCAGCAGGTATTCCGGCCTCCGGGTCTATGGCTACACCTTC. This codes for CASRYSGLRVYGYTF.

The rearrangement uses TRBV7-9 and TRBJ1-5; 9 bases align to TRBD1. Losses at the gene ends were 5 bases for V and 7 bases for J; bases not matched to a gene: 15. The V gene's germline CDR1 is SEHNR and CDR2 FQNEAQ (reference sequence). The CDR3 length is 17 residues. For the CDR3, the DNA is TGTGCCAGCAGCCGAGTCTGGGGGCCACAGGGGGCCCAGCCCCAGCATTTT. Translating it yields CASSRVWGPQGAQPQHF. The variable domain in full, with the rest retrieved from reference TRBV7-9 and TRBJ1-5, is DTGVSQNPRHKITKRGQNVTFRCDPISEHNRLYWYRQTLGQGPEFLTYFQNEAQLEKSRLLSDRFSAERPKGSFSTLEIQRTEQGDSAMYLCASSRVWGPQGAQPQHFGDGTRLSIL.

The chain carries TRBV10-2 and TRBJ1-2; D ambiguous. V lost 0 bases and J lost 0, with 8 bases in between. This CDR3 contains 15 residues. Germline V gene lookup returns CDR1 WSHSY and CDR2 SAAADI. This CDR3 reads CASSESRVTNYGYTF. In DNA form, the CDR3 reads TGCGCCAGCAGTGAGTCGAGGGTAACTAACTATGGCTACACCTTC.

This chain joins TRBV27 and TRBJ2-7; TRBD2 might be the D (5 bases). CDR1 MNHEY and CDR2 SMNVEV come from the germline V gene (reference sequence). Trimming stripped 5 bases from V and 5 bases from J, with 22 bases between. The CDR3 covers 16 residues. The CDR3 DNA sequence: TGTGCCAGCAGTATGGGCAGGACTCAACGAGGCCACGAGCAGTACTTC. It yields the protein CASSMGRTQRGHEQYF.

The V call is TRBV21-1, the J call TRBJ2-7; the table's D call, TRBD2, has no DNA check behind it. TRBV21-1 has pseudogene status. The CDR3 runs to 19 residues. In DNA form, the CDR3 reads TGTGCCAGCAGCAAAGGCCCACTAGGAGGGCTAGCGGGTGTTTGGAAGCAGTACTTC. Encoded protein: CASSKGPLGGLAGVWKQYF.

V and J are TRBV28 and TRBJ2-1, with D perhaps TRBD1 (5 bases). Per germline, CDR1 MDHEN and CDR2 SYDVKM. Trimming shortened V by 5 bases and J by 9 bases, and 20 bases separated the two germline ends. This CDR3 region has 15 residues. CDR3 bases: TGTGCCAGCAGTCCGCAGGGTAGTCTGTTGGGTGAGCAGTTCTTC. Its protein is CASSPQGSLLGEQFF.

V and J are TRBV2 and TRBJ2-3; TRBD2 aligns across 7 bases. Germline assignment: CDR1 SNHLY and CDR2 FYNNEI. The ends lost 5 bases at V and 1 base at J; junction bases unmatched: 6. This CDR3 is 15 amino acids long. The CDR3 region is CASSLGGTGTDTQYF. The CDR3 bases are TGTGCCAGCAGTCTGGGGGGGACTGGCACAGATACGCAGTATTTT.

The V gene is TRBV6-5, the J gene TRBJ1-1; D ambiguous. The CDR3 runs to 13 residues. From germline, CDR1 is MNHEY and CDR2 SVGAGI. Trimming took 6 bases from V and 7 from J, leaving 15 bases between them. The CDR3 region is CASRGYGAGEAFF. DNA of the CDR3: TGTGCCAGCAGGGGGTACGGTGCGGGTGAAGCTTTCTTT.